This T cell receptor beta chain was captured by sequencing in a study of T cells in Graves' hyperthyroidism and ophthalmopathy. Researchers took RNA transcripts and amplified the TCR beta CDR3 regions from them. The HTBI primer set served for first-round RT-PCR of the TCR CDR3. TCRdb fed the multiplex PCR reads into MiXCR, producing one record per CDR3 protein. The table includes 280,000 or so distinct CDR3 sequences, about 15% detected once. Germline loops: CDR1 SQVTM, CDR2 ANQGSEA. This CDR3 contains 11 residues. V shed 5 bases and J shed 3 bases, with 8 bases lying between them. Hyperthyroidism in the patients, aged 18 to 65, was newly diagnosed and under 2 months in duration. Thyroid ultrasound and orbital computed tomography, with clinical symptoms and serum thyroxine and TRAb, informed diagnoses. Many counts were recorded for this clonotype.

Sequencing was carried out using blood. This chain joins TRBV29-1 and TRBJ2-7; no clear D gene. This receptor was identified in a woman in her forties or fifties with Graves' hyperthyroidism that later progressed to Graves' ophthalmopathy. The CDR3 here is CSVRRSYEQYF. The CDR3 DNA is TGCAGCGTTCGACGTAGCTACGAGCAGTACTTC.